These T cell receptor beta chains were read from a single sample in a study of blood T cell repertoires in COVID-19. This table comes from immunoSEQ multiplex PCR, and its TCRdb copy is limited to in-frame clones, with some not included. The profile shows some 240,000 clones, 65% to 85% of them singletons. Sequencing was performed on peripheral blood. These receptors all come from a woman aged 35 to 49 who had recovered from COVID-19. Each CDR3 is given with its conserved first and last residue. A D gene is named only where the DNA matches it firmly. The size field is filled for only some rows; it gives once, few, many or a size class.

j_gene | abundance | len | d_gene | v_gene | CDR3nt | CDR3aa
TRBJ2-6 | NA | 17 | NA | TRBV4-1 | TGCGCCAGCAGCCAAGATCTTAGAGGATCTGGGGCCAACGTCCTGACTTTC | CASSQDLRGSGANVLTF
TRBJ1-1 | few | 14 | TRBD1 | TRBV7-2 | TGTGCCAGCAGCTTTCAAAGGGGGCGGACTGAAGCTTTCTTT | CASSFQRGRTEAFF
TRBJ1-2 | once | 17 | NA | TRBV10-3 | TGTGCCATCAGTGAGCCACAGGGACTAAAGAGGAGCTATGGCTACACCTTC | CAISEPQGLKRSYGYTF
TRBJ2-7 | NA | 15 | NA | TRBV7-2 | TGTGCCAGCAGCTTAGGGGCAGGGTGGCCCTACGAGCAGTACTTC | CASSLGAGWPYEQYF
TRBJ1-2 | NA | 12 | NA | TRBV3-1/TRBV3-2 | TGTGCCAGCAGCCAAGGGCCCTATGGCTACACCTTC | CASSQGPYGYTF
TRBJ2-5 | NA | 15 | NA | TRBV5-1 | TGCGCCAGCAGCTTGGAAGGCAGGGGTGAAGAGACCCAGTACTTC | CASSLEGRGEETQYF
TRBJ2-7 | NA | 13 | TRBD1 | TRBV6-5 | TGTGCCAGCAGCCAAAGACAGGGATACGAGCAGTACTTC | CASSQRQGYEQYF
TRBJ1-6 | once | 14 | NA | TRBV6-5 | TGTGCCAGCAGTCAAACGGGGTGGGATTCACCCCTCCACTTT | CASSQTGWDSPLHF
TRBJ1-4 | few | 14 | TRBD1 | TRBV13 | TGTGCCAGCAGCGCATGGGACAGTAATGAAAAACTGTTTTTT | CASSAWDSNEKLFF
TRBJ1-4 | NA | 15 | NA | TRBV5-6 | TGTGCCAGCAGCTTGGTTGGGCGCGGGACTGAAAAACTGTTTTTT | CASSLVGRGTEKLFF
TRBJ2-7 | NA | 11 | NA | TRBV7-2 | TGTGCCAGCAGCTCAGGGCTCGAGCAGTACTTC | CASSSGLEQYF
TRBJ1-2 | NA | 15 | TRBD1 | TRBV11-2 | TGTGCCAGCAGCCCGCAACCCGGGACAGGGAAAGGATACACCTTC | CASSPQPGTGKGYTF
TRBJ2-7 | NA | 13 | TRBD1 | TRBV2 | TGTGCCAGCAGCTTCACAGGGGTAGGCGAGCAGTACTTC | CASSFTGVGEQYF